This TCR beta chain comes out of a study of blood T cell repertoires in COVID-19. Study summary: Sites across the United States, Italy and Spain contributed samples from acute and convalescent COVID-19. The cDNA or gDNA used as material had been derived from T cells, B-cell-depleted T cells, or PBMCs.

The CDR3 is 19 amino acids. CDR1 and CDR2 (germline): MDHEN, SYDVKM. Losses at the gene ends were 2 bases for V and 4 bases for J; bases not matched to a gene: 14. Original processing methods: Scientists estimated how many nucleated cells there were by amplifying reference gene primers. TCRdb's table, derived via immunoSEQ multiplex PCR, lists solely in-frame clones and lacks some. From that table come the V and J calls and clone size; the DNA was used to work out D and trimming. The table shows fewer than 55,000 clones, with around 85% occurring only once. The sample comprised peripheral blood. The clonotype was recovered from a man in his fifties with acute or convalescent COVID-19. This rearrangement joins TRBV28 to TRBJ2-1, with 10 bases that match TRBD1. The CDR3: CASSLGWGMGQGQYNEQFF. The CDR3 DNA is TGTGCCAGCAGTTTAGGATGGGGTATGGGACAGGGGCAATACAATGAGCAGTTCTTC.